Below, 10 T cell receptor beta chains from the same sample are listed, as sequenced in a study of CD8+CD57+ T cells in acquired aplastic anemia. The study profiled TCR beta VDJ and CDR3 using genomic DNA as template. TCRdb redid the calling of the reads with MiXCR, one entry per CDR3 protein. The sample shows 450,000 to 600,000 distinct CDR3 sequences, less than 35% of them seen only once. Before being chosen for sequencing, patients had shown CD8+CD57+ cell expansion by flow cytometry. The sequenced sample was sorted CD4+, CD8+, or CD8+CD57+ T cells (not recorded which) from PBMCs. The receptors were sampled from a human donor with aplastic anemia.

A few counts support this clonotype. The V and J genes are TRBV7-9 and TRBJ2-7; perhaps TRBD1 as D (6 bases). The CDR3 length is 13 residues. Germline V CDR1 and CDR2: SEHNR, FQNEAQ (reference sequence). The V end was cut by 2 bases, the J end by 4 bases, with 9 bases between. The CDR3 loop reads CASSLMTGYEQYF. In DNA, the CDR3 is TGTGCCAGCAGCTTAATGACAGGATACGAGCAGTACTTC.

This clonotype occurred many times. The genes are TRBV7-2 and TRBJ2-7; D is ambiguous. V was trimmed by 5 bases and J by 2 bases, leaving 16 bases between them. The germline V gene has CDR1 SGHTA and CDR2 FQGNSA. The CDR3 totals 15 residues. CDR3 nucleotides: TGTGCCAGCAGCCGACCCGACTTAACGACCTACGAGCAGTACTTC. It specifies CASSRPDLTTYEQYF.

The chain joins TRBV19 to TRBJ1-2; a weak D match, TRBD1 (5 bases). The CDR3 consists of 15 residues. The V and J ends lost 3 bases and 2 bases respectively, with 13 bases between them. The germline CDR1 and CDR2 sequences are LNHDA and SQIVND (reference sequence). This CDR3 is CASSIASGPNYGYTF. CDR3 sequence (DNA): TGTGCCAGTAGTATCGCTTCAGGGCCGAACTATGGCTACACCTTC.

The J gene is TRBJ2-1, the V gene TRBV20-1; tentative D call: TRBD1 (6 bases). Trimming left V 2 bases short and J 9 bases short, with 23 bases between. Germline V gene lookup returns CDR1 DFQATT and CDR2 SNEGSKA (reference sequence). The CDR3 runs 16 residues. CDR3 loop: CSARPPSGQPGGEQFF. The CDR3 region has the DNA TGCAGTGCTAGACCCCCATCCGGACAGCCAGGTGGTGAGCAGTTCTTC.

This chain connects TRBV4-2 to TRBJ2-7; 8 positions agree with TRBD2. V gave up 1 base and J gave up 4 bases; unmatched junction bases: 12. This CDR3 has 17 residues. Germline V gene sequence: CDR1 LGHNA, CDR2 YNFKEQ. The CDR3 nucleotides read TGTGCCAGCAGCCAAGGTCTCGGGACTAGAACATCTTACGAGCAGTACTTC. Translating it yields CASSQGLGTRTSYEQYF.

Notes on this clonotype: One junction end does not reproduce the germline sequence, and a read error may be involved. The rearrangement joins TRBV20-1 to TRBJ2-7, with D possibly being TRBD1 or TRBD2 (7 bases each). Germline V gene data show CDR1 as DFQATT and CDR2 as SNEGSKA (reference sequence). The CDR3 length is 14 residues. This chain's CDR3 is CSVRQGAGSYEQYF. The DNA for the CDR3 is TGCAGTGTTAGACAGGGAGCGGGGTCCTACGAGCAGTACTTC.

This clonotype was counted at least ten times. The V gene is TRBV20-1, the J gene TRBJ1-2, with TRBD1 matching 10 bases. Germline CDR1 DFQATT, CDR2 SNEGSKA (reference sequence). The CDR3 runs to 17 residues. After removal of 0 bases from V and 2 bases from J, the junction contained 9 bases not matched to a gene. The CDR3 nucleotides read TGCAGTGCTAGAGAATCCCGGGACAGGGGTAGGAACTATGGCTACACCTTC. The encoded protein is CSARESRDRGRNYGYTF.

Note on this clonotype: This clone may be a read error of a much larger clone one base away. V gene TRBV5-1 combines with J gene TRBJ1-2; TRBD1 aligns across 8 bases. This CDR3 region has 15 residues. Per germline, CDR1 SGHRS and CDR2 YFSETQ. Trimming removed 4 bases from V and 4 bases from J; junction bases left unmatched: 9. CDR3 bases: TGCGCCAGCAGCCCTCCCGGACAGGGTGGCTATGGCTACACCTTC. Its translation is CASSPPGQGGYGYTF.

This clonotype was recorded at least ten times. The genes are TRBV12-3 or TRBV12-4 and TRBJ1-2, with 7 bases aligning to TRBD1. The CDR3 is 15 residues long. V shed 7 bases, J shed 7 bases, and the junction held 15 bases outside the gene matches. The chain's CDR3 is CASTQRPTGSGGYTF. The CDR3 region has the DNA TGTGCCAGCACGCAGAGACCGACAGGGAGCGGTGGCTACACCTTC.

Regarding this clonotype: A much larger clone differs from this one at a single base, so this may be a read error. The chain couples TRBV2 to TRBJ1-1; no reliable D call. The CDR3 length is 11 residues. Trimming removed 5 bases from V and 3 bases from J, with 4 bases in between. The germline gives CDR1 SNHLY, CDR2 FYNNEI. CDR3 in DNA: TGTGCCAGCAGTTATTACACTGAAGCTTTCTTT. Translated: CASSYYTEAFF.